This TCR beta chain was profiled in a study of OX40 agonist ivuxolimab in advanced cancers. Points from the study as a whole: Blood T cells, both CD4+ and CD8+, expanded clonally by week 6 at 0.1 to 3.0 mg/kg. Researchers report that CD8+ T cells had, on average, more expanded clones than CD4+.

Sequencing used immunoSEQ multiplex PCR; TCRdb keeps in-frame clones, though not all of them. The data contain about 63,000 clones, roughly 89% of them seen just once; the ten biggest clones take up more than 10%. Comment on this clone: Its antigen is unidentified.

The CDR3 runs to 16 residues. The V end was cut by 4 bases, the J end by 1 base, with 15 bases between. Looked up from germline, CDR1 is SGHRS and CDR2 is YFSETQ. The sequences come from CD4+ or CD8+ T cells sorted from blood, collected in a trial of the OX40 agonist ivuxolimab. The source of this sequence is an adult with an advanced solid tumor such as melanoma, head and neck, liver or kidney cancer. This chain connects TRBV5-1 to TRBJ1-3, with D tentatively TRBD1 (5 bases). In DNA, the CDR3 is TGCGCCAGCAGCGAGGAAGGGGTTGCTTCTGGAAACACCATATATTTT. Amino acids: CASSEEGVASGNTIYF.